This TCR beta chain was recovered during a study of blood T cell repertoires in COVID-19. Study-level background: Whether acute or convalescent, the COVID-19 samples came from the United States, Italy and Spain. Sources were T cells, B-cell-depleted T cells, or PBMCs; the material itself was cDNA or gDNA.

Authors' data handling: Using reference gene primer amplification, nucleated cell counts were estimated. Measured with immunoSEQ multiplex PCR; TCRdb has only the in-frame clones, and not every one. V and J calls and clone size come straight from that table; D and trimming were deduced from the DNA. The data hold approximately 120,000 clones, with roughly 84% observed a single time. This TCR derives from a woman aged 45-60 years with acute or convalescent COVID-19. Sequencing was done on a sample of peripheral blood.

CDR3 sequence (DNA): TGCGCCAGCAAGATCTCCTCCACCACCAGCACTGAAGCTTTCTTT. It encodes CASKISSTTSTEAFF. This sequence joins TRBV10-1 and TRBJ1-1; D is undetermined. CDR1 and CDR2 (germline): WNHNN, SYGVQD (reference sequence). The CDR3 is 15 residues long. Trimming shortened V by 7 bases and J by 4 bases, and 19 bases separated the two germline ends.